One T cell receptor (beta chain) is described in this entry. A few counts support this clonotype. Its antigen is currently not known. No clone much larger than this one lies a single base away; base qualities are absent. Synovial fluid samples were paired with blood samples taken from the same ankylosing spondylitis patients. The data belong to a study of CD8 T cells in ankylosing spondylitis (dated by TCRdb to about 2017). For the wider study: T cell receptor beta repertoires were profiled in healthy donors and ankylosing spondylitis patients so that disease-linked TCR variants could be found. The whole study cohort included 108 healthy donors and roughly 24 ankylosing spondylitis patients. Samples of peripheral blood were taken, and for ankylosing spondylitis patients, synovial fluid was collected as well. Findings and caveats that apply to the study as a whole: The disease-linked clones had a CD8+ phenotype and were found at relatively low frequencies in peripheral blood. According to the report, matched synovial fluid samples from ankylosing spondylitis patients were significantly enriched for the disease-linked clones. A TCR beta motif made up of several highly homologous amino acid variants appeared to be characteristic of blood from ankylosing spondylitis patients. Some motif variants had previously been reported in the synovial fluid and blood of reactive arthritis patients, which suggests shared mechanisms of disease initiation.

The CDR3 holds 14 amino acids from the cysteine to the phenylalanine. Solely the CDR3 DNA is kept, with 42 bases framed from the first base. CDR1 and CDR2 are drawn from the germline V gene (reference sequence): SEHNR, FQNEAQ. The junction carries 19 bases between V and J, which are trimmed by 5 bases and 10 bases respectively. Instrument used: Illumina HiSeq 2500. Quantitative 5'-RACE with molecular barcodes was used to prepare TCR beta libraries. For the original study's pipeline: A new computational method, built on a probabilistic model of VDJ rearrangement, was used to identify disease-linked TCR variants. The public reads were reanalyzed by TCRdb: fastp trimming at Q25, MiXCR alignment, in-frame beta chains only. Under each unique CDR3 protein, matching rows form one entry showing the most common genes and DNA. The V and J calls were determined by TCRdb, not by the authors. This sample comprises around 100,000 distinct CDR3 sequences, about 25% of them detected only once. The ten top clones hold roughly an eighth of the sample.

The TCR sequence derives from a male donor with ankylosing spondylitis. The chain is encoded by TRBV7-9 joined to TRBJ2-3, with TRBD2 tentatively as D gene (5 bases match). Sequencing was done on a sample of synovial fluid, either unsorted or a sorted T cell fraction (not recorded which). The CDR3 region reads CASSDDAGPAAQYF. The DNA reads TGTGCCAGCAGCGACGATGCCGGCCCAGCGGCGCAGTATTTT.